This T cell receptor beta chain was obtained from a study of monozygotic twins with inflammatory bowel disease. The CDR3 is 16 amino acids. Germline loops: CDR1 SEHNR, CDR2 FQNEAQ (reference sequence). Of note for this clonotype: Its antigen is unknown.

Blood samples, whole and unsorted for T cells, yielded the isolated total RNA. Template-switch reactions added UMIs with a 6-nucleotide sample barcode. For each CDR3 protein, TCRdb gives one entry from its re-call of the 5' RACE reads, without DNA. The sample table sets out 170,000 or so distinct CDR3 sequences. Study results and limitations: Sharing of clonotypes with others was lower in IBD patients than in healthy twins, and this was especially so with disease activity. Twins with IBD were found to have lower TCRbeta diversity (inverse Simpson) than healthy co-twins.

Input material: blood. J is TRBJ2-3 and V is TRBV7-9; TCRdb designates TRBD2, a call that cannot be tested without DNA. The sequence derives from a human donor with ulcerative colitis or Crohn's disease, or a healthy co-twin of an affected twin (not recorded which). The CDR3 spells CASSLGSSGATDTQYF.